The 2 T cell receptor beta chains reported below all come from one sample, sequenced in a study of shared clonotypes between healthy human individuals. Sequencing used immunoSEQ multiplex PCR; TCRdb keeps in-frame clones, though not all of them. Of approximately 640,000 clones in the sample, approximately 79% were seen once. Sequencing was carried out using memory CD4+ T cells sorted from blood. Subset defined: CD45RA-negative fraction. Receptors were obtained from a woman aged 30 to 39 in good health.

The rearrangement uses TRBV28 and TRBJ1-5, with 9 bases matching TRBD1. J lost 6 bases, V lost 2 bases, and 11 bases had no gene match. This CDR3 is 17 amino acids long. In germline, CDR1 is MDHEN, CDR2 SYDVKM. CDR3 protein: CASSLIGTGLNIQPQHF. The CDR3 nucleotides are TGTGCCAGCAGTTTAATTGGGACAGGGTTAAACATTCAGCCCCAGCATTTT.

This clone showed up just once. The chain employs TRBV7-9 and TRBJ1-2; TRBD1 might be the D (5 bases). CDR3 size: 13 residues. V was trimmed by 8 bases and J by 0 bases, leaving 10 bases between them. In germline, CDR1 is SEHNR, CDR2 FQNEAQ (reference sequence). The CDR3 loop reads CASSRTTNYGYTF. For the CDR3, the DNA is TGTGCCAGCTCGCGGACAACTAACTATGGCTACACCTTC.